This TCR beta chain came from a study of shared clonotypes between healthy human individuals. In the study overall: The study enrolled a couple of women and a few men aged 18 to 49. Study-wide results and limits: Researchers sampled only blood; tissue repertoires likely differ.

Trimming pared 1 base from V and 6 bases from J, leaving 16 bases between. The CDR3 is made up of 15 amino acids. The germline CDR1 and CDR2 sequences are MDHEN and SYDVKM. On this clone: Its cognate antigen is unknown.

This table comes from immunoSEQ multiplex PCR, and its TCRdb copy is limited to in-frame clones, with some not included. This table has about half a million clones, approximately 79% appearing once. The specimen was PBMCs. This receptor was obtained from a woman in her 40s in good health. Some clones in this sample may be carry-over from other donors' samples. This chain joins TRBV28 and TRBJ2-7, with D perhaps being TRBD1 or TRBD2 (5 bases each). CDR3 in amino acids: CASSLSAEGAGEQYF. The DNA for the CDR3 is TGTGCCAGCAGTTTATCCGCGGAAGGGGCGGGCGAGCAGTACTTC.